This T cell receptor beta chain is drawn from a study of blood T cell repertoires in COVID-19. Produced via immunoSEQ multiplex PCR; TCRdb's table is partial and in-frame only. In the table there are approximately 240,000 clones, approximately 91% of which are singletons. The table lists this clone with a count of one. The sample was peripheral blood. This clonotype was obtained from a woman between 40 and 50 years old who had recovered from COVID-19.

CDR3 region: CASSSGTDSYNEQFF. The CDR3 DNA sequence: TGCGCCAGCAGCTCCGGGACAGATTCCTACAATGAGCAGTTCTTC. This rearrangement joins TRBV5-1 to TRBJ2-1; TRBD1 agrees at 7 bases. Germline V CDR1 and CDR2: SGHRS, YFSETQ. Losses at the gene ends were 3 bases for V and 1 base for J; bases not matched to a gene: 4. The CDR3 sequence is 15 residues long. The full variable domain, in which reference TRBV5-1 and TRBJ2-1 provide the parts outside the CDR3, is KAGVTQTPRYLIKTRGQQVTLSCSPISGHRSVSWYQQTPGQGLQFLFEYFSETQRNKGNFPGRFSGRQFSNSRSEMNVSTLELGDSALYLCASSSGTDSYNEQFFGPGTRLTVL.